This T cell receptor beta chain was sequenced during a study of cytomegalovirus exposure and HLA in healthy donors (dated by TCRdb to the late 2010s). Study-level background: According to a later analysis, the 120 or so validation repertoires were produced on the same platform as the approximately 600 repertoires of the first cohort. The study aimed to test whether cataloging public T cell receptors could reveal signatures of past pathogen exposure. Besides the first cohort of hundreds of subjects, a separate validation cohort made up of 90 to 150 different subjects was used. To predict cytomegalovirus infection status, the study combined high-throughput TCR immunosequencing, statistical association of individual TCRs with disease status, and machine learning.

Libraries came from the immunoSEQ multiplex PCR assay. In the original analysis: A statistical classification framework was built for diagnosing cytomegalovirus status from the catalog of TCR beta chain sequences. Entries here come from immuneACCESS through TCRdb and include only in-frame sequences with V and J called. Some clones fail to appear in such tables; in the studies checked, an unresolved V gene covers under half of the shortfall, and the cause of the remainder is unknown. From that table come the V and J calls and clone size; the DNA was used to work out D and trimming. The sample table contains 300,000 to 400,000 clones; only one count was recorded for roughly 89% of them. Together, the top ten hold 0.83% of the sample. With respect to this clone: The antigen it binds to is not known. Base qualities are not at hand, and no much larger clone is one base apart.

The CDR3 goes from the cysteine to the phenylalanine over 17 residues. Kept here is only the CDR3 DNA, which spans 51 bases and is read in frame from base 1. V gives up 5 bases and J gives up 2 bases, and the segment between their germline ends measures 20 bases. Per the germline V gene (reference sequence), MNHEY is the CDR1 and SMNVEV is the CDR2. Study-wide findings and limitations: A later analysis had no HLA typing for the validation cohort, so co-occurrence there was scored across all 110 or so repertoires. The classifier was reported to diagnose cytomegalovirus status with high specificity and sensitivity in both the original cohort and the validation cohort. In vitro tests confirmed that a few of the cytomegalovirus-associated TCR beta chains recognize cytomegalovirus antigens. A later analysis found that TCRs clustered in the first cohort also tended to co-occur in the 120 validation repertoires, with approximately 95% of cluster scores above 0. It was suggested by the authors that the approach could potentially be generalized to other disease states and immunological phenotypes. Most TCR sequences were seen in very few donors, while some public TCRs were found in many individuals. The study listed 164 TCR beta chains as associated with cytomegalovirus.

Donors formed part of the validation cohort, which comprised over a hundred subjects and was distinct from the first cohort of 666 subjects. The sequence was obtained from a woman between 18 and 30 years old in good health and CMV-seronegative. Sequenced material: PBMCs. The chain is encoded by TRBV27 joined to TRBJ2-3; the D segment could be TRBD1, given 6 matching bases. The DNA sequence is as follows: TGTGCCAGCAGTCTAGCCCCCTGGACAGTGAACACAGATACGCAGTATTTT. Translated, this is CASSLAPWTVNTDTQYF.